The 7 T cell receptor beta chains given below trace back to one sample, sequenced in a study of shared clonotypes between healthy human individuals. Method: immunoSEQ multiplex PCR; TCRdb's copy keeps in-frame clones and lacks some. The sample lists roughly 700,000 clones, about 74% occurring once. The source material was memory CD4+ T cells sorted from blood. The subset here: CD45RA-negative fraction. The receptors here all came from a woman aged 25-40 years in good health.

CDR3 sequence (DNA): TGTGCCAGCAGCTTTAGGACGAACTGGAATGAGCAGTTCTTC. It yields the protein CASSFRTNWNEQFF. The gene calls are TRBV5-4 and TRBJ2-1; D gene ambiguous. In germline, CDR1 is SGHNT, CDR2 YYREEE (reference sequence). With 2 bases removed from V and 7 bases from J, the gap between germline ends came to 13 bases. The CDR3 sequence is 14 residues long.

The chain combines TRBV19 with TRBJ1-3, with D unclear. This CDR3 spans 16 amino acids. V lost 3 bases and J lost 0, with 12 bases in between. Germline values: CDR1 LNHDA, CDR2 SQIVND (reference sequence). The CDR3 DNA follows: TGTGCCAGTAGTATGTATCGACGGAGCTCTGGAAACACCATATATTTT. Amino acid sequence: CASSMYRRSSGNTIYF.

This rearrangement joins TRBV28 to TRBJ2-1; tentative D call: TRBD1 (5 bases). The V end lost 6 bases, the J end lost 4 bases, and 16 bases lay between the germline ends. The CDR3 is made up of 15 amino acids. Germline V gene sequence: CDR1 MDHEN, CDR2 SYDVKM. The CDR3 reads CASSLGQHPYNEQFF. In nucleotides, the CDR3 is TGTGCCAGCAGCCTGGGGCAACACCCTTACAATGAGCAGTTCTTC.

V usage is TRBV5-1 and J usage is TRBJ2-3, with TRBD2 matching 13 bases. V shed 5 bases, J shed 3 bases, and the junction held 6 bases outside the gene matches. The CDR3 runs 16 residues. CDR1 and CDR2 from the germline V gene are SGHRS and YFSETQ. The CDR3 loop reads CASSRRLAGGTDTQYF. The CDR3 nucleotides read TGCGCCAGCAGTCGTAGACTAGCGGGAGGAACAGATACGCAGTATTTT.

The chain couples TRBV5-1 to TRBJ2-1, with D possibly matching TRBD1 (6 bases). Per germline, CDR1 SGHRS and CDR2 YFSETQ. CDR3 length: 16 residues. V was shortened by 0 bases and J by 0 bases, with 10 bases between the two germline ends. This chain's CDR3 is CASSLDGRGSYNEQFF. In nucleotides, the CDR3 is TGCGCCAGCAGCTTGGATGGCAGGGGCTCCTACAATGAGCAGTTCTTC.

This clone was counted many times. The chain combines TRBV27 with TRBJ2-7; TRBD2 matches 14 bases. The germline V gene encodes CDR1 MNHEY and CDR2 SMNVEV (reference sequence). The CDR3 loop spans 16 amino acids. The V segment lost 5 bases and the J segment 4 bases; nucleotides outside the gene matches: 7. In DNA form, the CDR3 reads TGTGCCAGCAGTACCGGGACTAGCGGGAGAAGGTACGAGCAGTACTTC. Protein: CASSTGTSGRRYEQYF.

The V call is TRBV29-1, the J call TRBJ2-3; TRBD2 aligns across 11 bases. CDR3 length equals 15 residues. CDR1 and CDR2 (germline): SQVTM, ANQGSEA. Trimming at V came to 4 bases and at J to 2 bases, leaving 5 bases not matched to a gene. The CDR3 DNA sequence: TGCAGCGTTGGTCGACTAGCGGGGATCACAGATACGCAGTATTTT. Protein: CSVGRLAGITDTQYF.